This TCR beta chain was found in a study of blood T cells in healthy people across ages. Broader study findings: Among T cells, TCR beta diversity per million cells dropped roughly linearly as age rose.

Those donating, healthy Caucasian individuals from Russia, were aged roughly 6 to 95. With a J-beta primer mix and a sample-barcoded 5' primer, a second PCR ran about 7 to 11 cycles. A template-switch adaptor with 12 random nucleotides tagged each cDNA molecule. TCRdb recomputed calls from the 5' RACE reads with MiXCR, one row per CDR3 protein. Of over a million distinct CDR3 sequences in the sample, almost 60% were seen once. V lost 4 bases and J 3 bases, leaving 15 bases between the germline ends. The CDR3 is made up of 15 amino acids. The germline gives CDR1 LNHDA, CDR2 SQIVND (reference sequence). Points on this clonotype: Its cognate antigen is unknown.

The source of this sequence is a man aged 18 to 29 in good health. V is TRBV19 and J is TRBJ1-2; no firm D call. The sample was blood. Here the CDR3 reads CASSRVPRSDYGYTF. The CDR3 DNA is TGTGCCAGTAGTAGAGTGCCTAGAAGCGACTATGGCTACACCTTC.